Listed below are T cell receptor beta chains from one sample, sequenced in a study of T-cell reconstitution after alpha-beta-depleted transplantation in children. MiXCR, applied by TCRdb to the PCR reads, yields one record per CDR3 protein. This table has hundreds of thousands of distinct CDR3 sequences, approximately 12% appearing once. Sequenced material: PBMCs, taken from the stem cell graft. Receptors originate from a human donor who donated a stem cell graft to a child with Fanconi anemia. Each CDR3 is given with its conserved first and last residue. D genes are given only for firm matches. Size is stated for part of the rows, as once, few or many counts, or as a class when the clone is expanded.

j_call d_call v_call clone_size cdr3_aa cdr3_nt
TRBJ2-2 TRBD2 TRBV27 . CASSHTSGTSGATGELFF TGTGCCAGCAGTCATACGTCCGGGACTAGCGGGGCCACCGGGGAGCTGTTTTTT
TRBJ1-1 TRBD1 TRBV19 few CASRGAGTGTEAFF TGTGCCAGTAGAGGAGCCGGGACAGGGACTGAAGCTTTCTTT
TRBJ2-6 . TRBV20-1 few CSASGWTSGANVLTF TGCAGTGCTAGTGGGTGGACCTCTGGGGCCAACGTCCTGACTTTC
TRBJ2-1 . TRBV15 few CATSWRTYNEQFF TGTGCCACCAGCTGGAGGACCTACAATGAGCAGTTCTTC
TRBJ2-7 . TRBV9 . CASSSDGGRNEQYF TGTGCCAGCAGTAGTGACGGGGGCAGGAACGAGCAGTACTTC
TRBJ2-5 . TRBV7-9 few CASSSGGKTQYF TGTGCCAGCAGCTCTGGGGGGAAGACCCAGTACTTC
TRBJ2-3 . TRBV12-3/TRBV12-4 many CASSYLSRERAQYF TGTGCCAGCAGTTATCTCAGCAGGGAAAGGGCGCAGTATTTT
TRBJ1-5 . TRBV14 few CASSTRVDQPQHF TGTGCCAGCAGCACCCGAGTAGACCAGCCCCAGCATTTT
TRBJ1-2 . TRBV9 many CASSVSQNYGYTF TGTGCCAGCAGCGTATCGCAGAACTATGGCTACACCTTC
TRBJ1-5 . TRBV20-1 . CSAHPTGTQGQPQHF TGCAGTGCTCACCCCACCGGGACTCAGGGTCAGCCCCAGCATTTT
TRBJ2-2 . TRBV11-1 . CASSLLTGLGELFF TGTGCCAGCAGCTTATTGACTGGGCTAGGGGAGCTGTTTTTT
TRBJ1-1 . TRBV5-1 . CASSLKSSNTEAFF TGCGCCAGCAGCTTGAAGTCATCGAACACTGAAGCTTTCTTT
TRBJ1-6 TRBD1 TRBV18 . CASSPSGTGWSPLHF TGTGCCAGCTCACCGTCCGGGACAGGGTGGTCACCCCTCCACTTT
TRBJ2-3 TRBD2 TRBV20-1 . CSARKGGGATDTQYF TGCAGTGCTAGGAAGGGCGGGGGAGCCACAGATACGCAGTATTTT